This T cell receptor (beta chain) was obtained from a study of STAT3 mutations in large granular lymphocyte leukemia (dated by TCRdb to about 2019). Background for the entire study: About half of the T-LGLL patients who underwent longitudinal sequencing carried canonical activating STAT3 mutations. A couple of patients with natural killer LGL leukemia were also sequenced longitudinally as controls within the study. Patients were sequenced at roughly 4 time points on average, with the number of samplings per patient ranging from 2 to 8. Patients with T-cell large granular lymphocyte leukemia underwent serial deep sequencing of TCRbeta CDR3 and STAT3 to reconstruct clonal hierarchy and dynamics. Approximately 19 representative T-LGLL cases were selected from an initial cohort of approximately 210 LGL patients for longitudinal TCRbeta and STAT3 sequencing. Over half of the T-LGLL patients were given one or more immunosuppressive therapy regimens, and around two fifths of the treated patients had a hematologic response.

Broader findings and caveats from the paper: Since codominant clonotypes persisted in some patients, a small but highly pathogenic clone may have gone undetected. The linking of therapy response to changes in TCR clonal burden was complicated by variable intervals between samplings and differing treatment regimens. TCR clonotype switching after therapy was observed in 6 of 18 patients, and all newly emerging clones were found to be STAT3 wild type. Because no samples were available when a clone first appeared, clonal expansion had to be inferred from samplings taken at other points. At least one immunodominant TCRbeta clonotype was present in every T-LGLL patient, and multiple immunodominant subclonotypes appeared in about half of the T-LGLL patients. Several patients had a dominant TCR clone burden greater than the STAT3 mutant burden, which suggests that the STAT3 mutation arose secondarily within a clone that had already expanded.

TCRbeta libraries were sequenced on an Illumina MiSeq, averaging about 38,000 productive templates per sample. The immunoSEQ assay, which uses multiplex PCR amplification, was used to generate TCRbeta CDR3 libraries. The original pipeline was this. Repertoire diversity was calculated as previously defined, and values close to 0 indicated extremely monoclonal samples. TCRdb re-hosts the immuneACCESS table, in-frame sequences only. Its copies lack some clones; in the studies checked, an unresolved V gene accounts for under half of them, and the cause for the rest is not known. V and J calls and clone size come straight from that table; D and trimming were deduced from the DNA. In this sample the table shows tens of thousands of clones, roughly 84% of which occur a single time. 0.35% to 0.55% of the sample lies in the top ten. The same DNA, extracted from blood mononuclear cells, served for both the TCR sequencing and the STAT3 sequencing.

On this clone itself: What this receptor recognizes is not known. There are no base qualities to consult, and no much larger clone falls within one base.

The germline V gene specifies MGHDK as CDR1 and SYGVNS as CDR2. V is shortened by 8 bases, J by 6 bases, and the region joining them spans 11 bases. The CDR3 contains 12 residues, cysteine and phenylalanine counted. The entry retains the CDR3 DNA only, 36 bases that are in frame from base 1. Sequences were obtained from PBMCs. This chain is built from TRBV25-1 and TRBJ2-1; the D segment might be TRBD1 or TRBD2, since each matches 5 bases. The TCR was taken from a human donor with T large granular lymphocyte leukemia. Some clones in this sample may be carry-over from other donors' samples. For the CDR3, the sequence is CASCLGGNEQFF. The sequenced DNA: TGTGCCAGCTGCCTTGGGGGCAATGAGCAGTTCTTC.